Below are 4 T cell receptor beta chains sequenced from a single sample in a study of T cells in Graves' hyperthyroidism and ophthalmopathy. Researchers took RNA transcripts and amplified the TCR beta CDR3 regions from them. HTBI primers were the set used in a first-round RT-PCR of the TCR CDR3. MiXCR was run by TCRdb on the multiplex PCR reads, yielding one entry per CDR3 protein. The sample comprises hundreds of thousands of distinct CDR3 sequences, 15% to 20% of which are singletons, and about 29% rests with the top ten. Sequenced sample: blood. The receptors shown here come from a woman between 18 and 30 years old with Graves' ophthalmopathy.

This clonotype appeared a few times. The J gene is TRBJ1-2, the V gene TRBV5-6; possible D gene TRBD1, 6 bases. The germline V and J ends were trimmed by 1 base and 7 bases, with 17 bases remaining between them. CDR1 is SGHDT and CDR2 is YYEEEE in the germline V gene. CDR3 length: 15 amino acids. CDR3 in DNA: TGTGCCAGCAGCTTGACGAAGGGGGTATTGAGTGGCTACACCTTC. It encodes CASSLTKGVLSGYTF. Variable domain in full (rest from reference TRBV5-6 and TRBJ1-2): DAGVTQSPTHLIKTRGQQVTLRCSPKSGHDTVSWYQQALGQGPQFIFQYYEEEERQRGNFPDRFSGHQFPNYSSELNVNALLLGDSALYLCASSLTKGVLSGYTFGSGTRLTVV.

The chain joins TRBV7-6 to TRBJ2-1, with TRBD2 matching 12 bases. CDR1 is SGHVS, CDR2 FNYEAQ, per germline. CDR3 size: 15 residues. J was trimmed by 8 bases and V by 5 bases; bases with no gene match: 7. CDR3 loop: CASSALAGGHDEQFF. In DNA, the CDR3 is TGTGCCAGCAGCGCCCTAGCGGGAGGGCACGATGAGCAGTTCTTC.

As for this clonotype: The junction shows a germline mismatch at one end, possibly a read error. The chain is built from TRBV12-3 or TRBV12-4 and TRBJ1-2, with D tentatively TRBD1 (5 bases). The CDR3 covers 11 residues. CDR3 in amino acids: CASSLQGGCTF. In DNA, the CDR3 is TGTGCCAGCAGTTTACAGGGCGGCTGCACCTTC.

Many counts were recorded for this clonotype. The chain couples TRBV7-9 to TRBJ1-1; possibly TRBD1 for D (6 bases). The CDR3 is 15 residues long. Trimming stripped 1 base from V and 0 bases from J, with 9 bases between. The germline V gene encodes CDR1 SEHNR and CDR2 FQNEAQ (reference sequence). The CDR3 is CASSLGDTMNTEAFF. The DNA of the CDR3 is TGTGCCAGCAGCTTAGGGGACACCATGAACACTGAAGCTTTCTTT.